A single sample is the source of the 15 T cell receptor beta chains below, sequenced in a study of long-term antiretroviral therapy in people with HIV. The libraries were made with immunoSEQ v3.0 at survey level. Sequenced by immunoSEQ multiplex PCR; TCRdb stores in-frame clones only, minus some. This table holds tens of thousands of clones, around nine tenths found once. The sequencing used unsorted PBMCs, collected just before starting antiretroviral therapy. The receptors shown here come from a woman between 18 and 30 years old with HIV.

CDR3 DNA sequence: TGTGCCAGCAGTCTACCCAATGAAAAACTGTTTTTT. As protein: CASSLPNEKLFF. J is TRBJ1-4 and V is TRBV27, with no clear D. CDR1 MNHEY and CDR2 SMNVEV come from the germline V gene (reference sequence). CDR3 length: 12 residues. V lost 5 bases and J lost 5, with 6 bases in between.

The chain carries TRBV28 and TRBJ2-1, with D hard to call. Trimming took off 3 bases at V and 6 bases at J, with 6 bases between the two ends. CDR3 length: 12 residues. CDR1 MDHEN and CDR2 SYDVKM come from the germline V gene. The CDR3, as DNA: TGTGCCAGCAGTTTGGTTTTCAATGAGCAGTTCTTC. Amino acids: CASSLVFNEQFF.

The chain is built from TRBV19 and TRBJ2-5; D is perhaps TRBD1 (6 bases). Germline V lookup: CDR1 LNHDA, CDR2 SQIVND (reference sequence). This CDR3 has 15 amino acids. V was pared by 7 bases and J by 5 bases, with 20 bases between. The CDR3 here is CASTSGTSEMETQYF. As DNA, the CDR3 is TGTGCCAGTACCTCTGGGACATCTGAGATGGAGACCCAGTACTTC.

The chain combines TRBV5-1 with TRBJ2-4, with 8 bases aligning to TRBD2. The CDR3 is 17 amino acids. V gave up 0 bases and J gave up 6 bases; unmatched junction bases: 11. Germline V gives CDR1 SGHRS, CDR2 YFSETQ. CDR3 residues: CASSLGFTSGSPNIQYF. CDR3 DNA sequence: TGCGCCAGCAGCTTGGGTTTCACGAGCGGGAGCCCAAACATTCAGTACTTC.

The CDR3 loop reads CAISVQERNEQYF. The CDR3 DNA is TGTGCCATCAGTGTTCAGGAAAGGAACGAGCAGTACTTC. The V gene is TRBV10-3, the J gene TRBJ2-7, with no clear D. CDR3 length equals 13 residues. V lost 4 bases and J lost 5, with 12 bases in between. Germline V gene data show CDR1 as ENHRY and CDR2 as SYGVKD.

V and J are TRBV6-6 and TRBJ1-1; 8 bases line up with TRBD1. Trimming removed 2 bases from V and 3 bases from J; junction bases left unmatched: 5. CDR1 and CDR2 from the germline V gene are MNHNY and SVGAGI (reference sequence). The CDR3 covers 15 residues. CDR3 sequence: CASSYGQGQDTEAFF. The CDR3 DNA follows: TGTGCCAGCAGTTACGGACAGGGCCAGGACACTGAAGCTTTCTTT.

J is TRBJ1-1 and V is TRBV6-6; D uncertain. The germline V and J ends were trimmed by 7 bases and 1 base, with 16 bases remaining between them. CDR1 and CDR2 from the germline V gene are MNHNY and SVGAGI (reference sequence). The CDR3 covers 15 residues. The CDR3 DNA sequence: TGTGCCAGCACCCCAGAGCCGTCTTGGAACACTGAAGCTTTCTTT. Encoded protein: CASTPEPSWNTEAFF.

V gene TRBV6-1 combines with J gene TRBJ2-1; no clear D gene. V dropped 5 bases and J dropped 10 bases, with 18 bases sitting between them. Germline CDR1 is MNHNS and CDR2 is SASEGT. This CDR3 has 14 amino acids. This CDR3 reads CASSPLSGDGEQFF. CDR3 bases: TGTGCCAGCAGTCCCCTGTCGGGTGACGGGGAGCAGTTCTTC.

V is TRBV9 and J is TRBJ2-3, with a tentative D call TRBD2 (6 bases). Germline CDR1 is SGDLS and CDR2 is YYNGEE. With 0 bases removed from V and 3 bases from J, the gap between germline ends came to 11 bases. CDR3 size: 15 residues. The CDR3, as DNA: TGTGCCAGCAGCGTAGACGGGAGAGGAACAGATACGCAGTATTTT. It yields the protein CASSVDGRGTDTQYF.

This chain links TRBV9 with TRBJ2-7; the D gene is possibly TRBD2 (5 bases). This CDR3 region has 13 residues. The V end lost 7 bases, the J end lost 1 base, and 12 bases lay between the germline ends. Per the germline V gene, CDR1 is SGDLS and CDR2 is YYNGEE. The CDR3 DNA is TGTGCCAGCGGATCGGGGTCGTCCTACGAGCAGTACTTC. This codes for CASGSGSSYEQYF.

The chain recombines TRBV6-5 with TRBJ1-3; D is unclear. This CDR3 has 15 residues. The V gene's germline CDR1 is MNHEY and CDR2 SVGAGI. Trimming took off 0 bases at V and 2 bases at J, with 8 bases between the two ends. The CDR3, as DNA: TGTGCCAGCAGTTACTCCAAAGGGACTGGAAACACCATATATTTT. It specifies CASSYSKGTGNTIYF.

As DNA, the CDR3 is TGTGCCAGCAGCACGGACCCTCGGGGCTCCTACGAGCAGTACTTC. It codes for CASSTDPRGSYEQYF. The rearrangement links TRBV7-2 to TRBJ2-7, with D possibly being TRBD2 (5 bases). The germline gives CDR1 SGHTA, CDR2 FQGNSA. Trimming took off 5 bases at V and 0 bases at J, with 14 bases between the two ends. There are 15 residues in the CDR3.

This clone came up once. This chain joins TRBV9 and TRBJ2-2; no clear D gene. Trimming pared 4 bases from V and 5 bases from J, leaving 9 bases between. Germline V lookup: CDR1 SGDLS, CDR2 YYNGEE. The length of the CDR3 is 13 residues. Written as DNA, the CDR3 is TGTGCCAGCAGCCCCGTTGGAACCGGGGAGCTGTTTTTT. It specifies CASSPVGTGELFF.

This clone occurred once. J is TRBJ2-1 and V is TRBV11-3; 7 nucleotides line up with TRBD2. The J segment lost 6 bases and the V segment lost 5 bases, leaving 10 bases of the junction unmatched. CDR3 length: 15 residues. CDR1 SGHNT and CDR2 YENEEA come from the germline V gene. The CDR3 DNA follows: TGTGCCAGCAGCCCCCGCGCGGGAGCCCTCAATGAGCAGTTCTTC. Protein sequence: CASSPRAGALNEQFF.

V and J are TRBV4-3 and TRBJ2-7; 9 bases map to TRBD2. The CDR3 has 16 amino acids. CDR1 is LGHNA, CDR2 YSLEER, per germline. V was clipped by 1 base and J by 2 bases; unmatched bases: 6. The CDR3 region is CASSQVAGEGPYEQYF. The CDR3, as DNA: TGCGCCAGCAGCCAAGTAGCGGGGGAAGGGCCCTACGAGCAGTACTTC.